Listed below are T cell receptor beta chains from one sample, sequenced in a study of cytomegalovirus exposure and HLA in healthy donors. Sequenced by immunoSEQ multiplex PCR; TCRdb stores in-frame clones only, minus some. The profile shows roughly 33,000 clones, about 80% of them singletons. Sequencing was performed on PBMCs. The receptor set was obtained from a male donor in good health and CMV-seronegative. Both conserved end residues are part of each CDR3. A D gene is named only where the DNA matches it firmly. Rows give clone size only sometimes, using once, few, many, or a class for an expanded clone.

j_call clone_size v_call d_call cdr3_nt cdr3_aa
TRBJ1-2 NA TRBV2 NA TGTGCCAGCCTCGGTGGGCAAGCAGTTGGCTACACCTTC CASLGGQAVGYTF
TRBJ2-7 NA TRBV5-6 NA TGTGCCAGCAGCGGTAGGACGGGAGCCTACGAGCAGTACTTC CASSGRTGAYEQYF
TRBJ1-1 medium-sized TRBV5-6 NA TGTGCCAGCAGCCTCAGGGGCACTGAAGCTTTCTTT CASSLRGTEAFF
TRBJ2-7 NA TRBV30 NA TGTGCCTGGCTCAGGGGCCCCTACGAGCAGTACTTC CAWLRGPYEQYF
TRBJ2-7 NA TRBV30 TRBD1 TGTGCCCAGGACAGGGGGACCACCTACGAGCAGTACTTC CAQDRGTTYEQYF
TRBJ1-2 NA TRBV18 TRBD1 TGTGCCAGCTCACTCCGTCGGGGGACAGGGTTAGATGGCTACACCTTC CASSLRRGTGLDGYTF
TRBJ1-5 few TRBV6-7 NA TGTGCCAGCAGTTACTCGACGAGGGAATATAGCAATCAGCCCCAGCATTTT CASSYSTREYSNQPQHF
TRBJ1-5 NA TRBV5-5 NA TGTGCCAGCAGTCACGGACAGAACCCCAATCAGCCCCAGCATTTT CASSHGQNPNQPQHF
TRBJ1-2 NA TRBV29-1 NA TGCAGCGTTGGTATGCGATCAGGGGATAGCTATGGCTACACCTTC CSVGMRSGDSYGYTF
TRBJ2-7 NA TRBV28 TRBD2 TGTGCCAGCAGGCTCAGCGGGGGCGGCTACGAGCAGTACTTC CASRLSGGGYEQYF
TRBJ1-1 NA TRBV7-6 TRBD1 TGTGCCAGCAGCGAAGGACAGGCGGCGGACACTGAAGCTTTCTTT CASSEGQAADTEAFF
TRBJ2-2 NA TRBV19 TRBD2 TGTGCCAGTAGTAAGGGGCTAGCGGGATCGAGCGGGGAGCTGTTTTTT CASSKGLAGSSGELFF
TRBJ1-3 NA TRBV4-1 NA TGCGCCAGCAGCCAAGATGGCTCCCGAAGAACTGGAAACACCATATATTTT CASSQDGSRRTGNTIYF
TRBJ1-2 NA TRBV7-2 NA TGTGCCAGCAGCAGCAGGGATTTGGGCTATGGCTACACCTTC CASSSRDLGYGYTF
TRBJ2-6 few TRBV5-6 TRBD1 TGTGCCAGCAGCATGGGACAGGGGGCCTCTGGGGCCAACGTCCTGACTTTC CASSMGQGASGANVLTF
TRBJ1-6 NA TRBV5-6 NA TGTGCCAGCAGCTTGCCCGCCGTGCGACCCCTCCACTTT CASSLPAVRPLHF